These T cell receptor beta chains were read from a single sample in a study of OX40 agonist ivuxolimab in advanced cancers. Repertoires were generated with immunoSEQ multiplex PCR, while TCRdb's copy carries only in-frame clones and drops some. The sample contains some 96,000 clones, 91% of which appear only once. Sequencing used CD4+ or CD8+ T cells sorted from blood, obtained in a trial of the OX40 agonist ivuxolimab. These receptor sequences come from an adult with an advanced solid tumor such as melanoma, head and neck, liver or kidney cancer. Each CDR3 is given with its conserved first and last residue. The order of the fields is J gene, clone size, D gene, V gene, CDR3 protein, CDR3 DNA. D genes are given only for firm matches. Clone size is shown for a subset of rows, as once, few, many or a class of expanded clone.

TRBJ2-5 - - TRBV28 CASSSLNTGLRETQYF TGTGCCAGCAGTTCATTAAACACAGGGTTGCGGGAGACCCAGTACTTC
TRBJ1-4 - - TRBV4-1 CASSQGGGATNEKLFF TGCGCCAGCAGCCAAGGGGGAGGAGCAACTAATGAAAAACTGTTTTTT
TRBJ1-2 - - TRBV19 CASSIHSGRRDYGYTF TGTGCAAGTAGTATTCACTCGGGCCGCAGGGACTATGGCTACACCTTC
TRBJ2-2 - - TRBV4-3 CASSQRSSLNTGELFF TGCGCCAGCAGCCAACGTAGTAGCCTGAACACCGGGGAGCTGTTTTTT
TRBJ1-5 few - TRBV7-6 CASSLGGGPQHF TGTGCCAGCAGCTTAGGCGGGGGTCCCCAGCATTTT
TRBJ2-6 once TRBD1 TRBV6-1 CASIPGGSGANVLTF TGTGCCAGCATCCCAGGGGGCTCTGGGGCCAACGTCCTGACTTTC
TRBJ1-5 - - TRBV5-1 CASSLVSGMGQPQHF TGCGCCAGCAGCTTGGTCTCCGGGATGGGTCAGCCCCAGCATTTT
TRBJ2-3 - TRBD2 TRBV19 CASRTGTSGIHTDTQYF TGTGCCAGTAGGACCGGGACTAGCGGGATACACACAGATACGCAGTATTTT
TRBJ1-2 - - TRBV30 CAWIPRGSLGGYTF TGTGCCTGGATCCCACGGGGCAGCCTCGGAGGCTACACCTTC
TRBJ2-2 - - TRBV30 CAWSVWELHFTGELFF TGTGCCTGGAGTGTATGGGAGCTCCACTTCACCGGGGAGCTGTTTTTT
TRBJ2-5 - TRBD2 TRBV5-1 CASSLGLAGGETQYF TGCGCCAGCAGCTTGGGACTAGCGGGAGGAGAGACCCAGTACTTC
TRBJ1-5 - - TRBV10-2 CASRAEQFNQPQHF TGCGCCAGCAGGGCGGAGCAGTTTAATCAGCCCCAGCATTTT
TRBJ1-1 once - TRBV20-1 CSASWETEAFF TGCAGTGCTAGTTGGGAGACTGAAGCTTTCTTT
TRBJ2-1 - - TRBV19 CASSILSEQFF TGTGCCAGTAGTATCCTGTCTGAGCAGTTCTTC
TRBJ2-3 - - TRBV4-3 CASSLGSTDTQYF TGCGCCAGCAGCCTCGGCAGTACAGATACGCAGTATTTT
TRBJ1-1 - - TRBV7-9 CASSRAGEAFF TGTGCCAGCAGCCGGGCAGGCGAAGCTTTCTTT
TRBJ2-2 - TRBD2 TRBV5-1 CASSLAGGPGTGELFF TGCGCCAGCAGCTTGGCGGGAGGGCCAGGGACCGGGGAGCTGTTTTTT
TRBJ2-7 - - TRBV19 CASSMKGTTQYF TGTGCCAGTAGTATGAAGGGCACCACGCAGTACTTC
TRBJ2-2 - - TRBV11-2 CASSLLGGSGPGTGELFF TGTGCCAGCAGCCTTTTAGGTGGTAGCGGCCCTGGCACCGGGGAGCTGTTTTTT
TRBJ2-1 - - TRBV18 CASSQSQSSNNEQFF TGTGCCAGCTCACAGTCTCAGAGCTCAAACAATGAGCAGTTCTTC
TRBJ2-7 - - TRBV6-1 CASSEVTGAYEQYF TGTGCCAGCAGTGAAGTAACGGGAGCCTACGAGCAGTACTTC
TRBJ2-3 few - TRBV7-2 CASSLGQARDTQYF TGTGCCAGCAGCTTAGGACAAGCCCGGGATACGCAGTATTTT
TRBJ1-5 - - TRBV7-2 CASSSTGNSNQPQHF TGTGCCAGCAGCTCCACAGGGAATAGCAATCAGCCCCAGCATTTT
TRBJ2-5 - TRBD1 TRBV5-6 CASSGQGASKTQYF TGTGCCAGCAGCGGACAGGGGGCATCAAAGACCCAGTACTTC
TRBJ1-6 - - TRBV2 CASSGNSPLHF TGTGCCAGCAGTGGGAATTCACCCCTCCACTTT
TRBJ1-2 - - TRBV5-1 CASSLAIGVGYTF TGCGCCAGCAGCTTGGCCATAGGGGTTGGCTACACCTTC
TRBJ2-5 - TRBD1 TRBV11-3 CASSFLTGQETQYF TGTGCCAGCAGCTTCCTGACAGGGCAAGAGACCCAGTACTTC
TRBJ1-4 - - TRBV6-5 CASSYSVSQANEKLFF TGTGCCAGCAGTTACTCGGTTTCACAGGCTAATGAAAAACTGTTTTTT
TRBJ2-3 - TRBD2 TRBV7-2 CASSPGGLAGATDTQYF TGTGCCAGCAGCCCCGGGGGACTAGCGGGAGCAACAGATACGCAGTATTTT
TRBJ2-7 - TRBD2 TRBV7-3 CASSSTTSSEQYF TGTGCCAGCAGCTCCACGACTAGCTCCGAGCAGTACTTC
TRBJ1-1 - - TRBV6-1 CASRARQASAFF TGTGCCAGCAGGGCTAGACAGGCCTCAGCTTTCTTT
TRBJ2-7 - TRBD1 TRBV7-8 CASSLARTGSYEQYF TGTGCCAGCAGCTTAGCTCGGACAGGGTCCTACGAGCAGTACTTC
TRBJ1-2 once - TRBV11-2 CASSLGHRTANYGYTF TGTGCCAGCAGCTTAGGGCACAGGACGGCTAACTATGGCTACACCTTC
TRBJ2-1 - - TRBV11-3 CASSLGPRAANNEQFF TGTGCCAGCAGCTTAGGTCCTCGGGCGGCCAACAATGAGCAGTTCTTC
TRBJ2-6 - - TRBV5-1 CASSSDMSGANVLTF TGCGCCAGCAGCTCGGACATGTCTGGGGCCAACGTCCTGACTTTC
TRBJ2-1 - TRBD1 TRBV5-1 CASSPRFRQGSSNEQFF TGCGCCAGCAGCCCCCGTTTCCGACAGGGATCCTCCAATGAGCAGTTCTTC
TRBJ1-4 few - TRBV9 CASSLGPGGEKLFF TGTGCCAGCAGCTTAGGACCCGGGGGTGAAAAACTGTTTTTT
TRBJ2-1 - - TRBV5-5 CASSFAGYNEQFF TGTGCCAGCAGCTTTGCAGGTTACAATGAGCAGTTCTTC
TRBJ1-1 - - TRBV29-1 CSVGAGETEAFF TGCAGCGTTGGGGCAGGGGAAACTGAAGCTTTCTTT
TRBJ2-7 - - TRBV7-2 CASSSGAGTYEQYF TGTGCCAGCAGCTCAGGGGCGGGGACCTACGAGCAGTACTTC
TRBJ2-4 - TRBD2 TRBV19 CASSPGLGLAKNIQYF TGTGCCAGTAGTCCTGGACTAGGTCTAGCCAAAAACATTCAGTACTTC
TRBJ2-5 - TRBD1 TRBV18 CASSPDRVRETQYF TGTGCCAGCTCACCAGACAGGGTTCGAGAGACCCAGTACTTC
TRBJ2-2 - TRBD1 TRBV7-2 CASSFAGTGNTGELFF TGTGCCAGCAGCTTCGCCGGGACAGGGAACACCGGGGAGCTGTTTTTT
TRBJ1-2 - - TRBV14 CASSSSGGTVYGYTF TGTGCCAGCAGTTCTTCCGGTGGGACGGTCTATGGCTACACCTTC
TRBJ1-5 - - TRBV7-2 CASSSNSNQPQHF TGTGCCAGCAGCTCTAATAGCAATCAGCCCCAGCATTTT
TRBJ2-7 - TRBD2 TRBV28 CASSSSGRSSYEQYF TGTGCCAGCAGTTCTAGCGGGAGATCTTCCTACGAGCAGTACTTC